These 32 T cell receptor beta chains were sequenced from one sample in a study of cytomegalovirus exposure and HLA in healthy donors. It was with 60 Vbeta and 13 Jbeta primers that the PCR ran. This table comes from immunoSEQ multiplex PCR, and its TCRdb copy is limited to in-frame clones, with some not included. The sample has 130,000 or so clones; the top ten hold 2% to 2.5%. Input material: PBMCs. The receptors stem from a woman aged 18 to 35 in good health and CMV-seronegative.

The V and J genes are TRBV7-3 and TRBJ2-2, with TRBD2 matching over 8 bases. CDR3 length equals 17 residues. The J segment lost 5 bases and the V segment lost 1 base, leaving 9 bases of the junction unmatched. Germline V gene data show CDR1 as SGHTA and CDR2 as FQGTGA. CDR3 DNA: TGTGCCAGCAGCTTAAACCCCGGGGGGGGGCGGACCGGGGAGCTGTTTTTT. As protein: CASSLNPGGGRTGELFF.

The chain uses TRBV4-1 and TRBJ1-2, with D tentatively TRBD1 (6 bases). Germline CDR1 reads MGHRA; CDR2 reads YSYEKL. CDR3 size: 14 residues. V lost 2 bases, J lost 8 bases, and 15 bases lay in between. Written as DNA, the CDR3 is TGCGCCAGCAGCCAAATCAGGGGAAAGGGAGGCTACACCTTC. Translation gives CASSQIRGKGGYTF.

The chain carries TRBV18 and TRBJ2-1; 9 nucleotides align to TRBD1. The J segment lost 5 bases and the V segment lost 6 bases, leaving 8 bases of the junction unmatched. The CDR3 extends over 15 amino acids. Germline assignment: CDR1 KGHSH and CDR2 LQKENI. The CDR3: CASSLAQGANNEQFF. The CDR3 DNA reads as TGTGCCAGCTCCCTAGCACAGGGGGCTAACAATGAGCAGTTCTTC.

The CDR3 DNA is TGTGCCAGCAGTGAAGGGGCGGGGAATGAGCAGTTCTTC. It codes for CASSEGAGNEQFF. V is TRBV2 and J is TRBJ2-1, with D maybe TRBD2 (6 bases). From germline, CDR1 is SNHLY and CDR2 FYNNEI. There are 13 residues in the CDR3. V was pared by 1 base and J by 7 bases, with 8 bases between.

J is TRBJ1-2 and V is TRBV10-2, with D maybe TRBD1 (5 bases). V lost 3 bases and J lost 4, with 9 bases in between. The CDR3 has 13 residues. Germline-derived CDR1 and CDR2 are WSHSY and SAAADI. CDR3 sequence (DNA): TGCGCCAGCAGTGACAGGGTTATCTATGGCTACACCTTC. Translating gives CASSDRVIYGYTF.

This sequence joins TRBV29-1 and TRBJ2-7, with D possibly TRBD1 on 6 matching bases. The CDR3 spans 12 residues. Germline V CDR1 and CDR2: SQVTM, ANQGSEA. Trimming left V 7 bases short and J 6 bases short, with 16 bases between. CDR3 residues: CSAVGDTLEQYF. Written as DNA, the CDR3 is TGCAGCGCTGTAGGGGACACCCTCGAGCAGTACTTC.

J is TRBJ2-3 and V is TRBV28, with 7 bases fitting TRBD1. The CDR3 spans 15 residues. The trim removed 1 base at V and 9 bases at J, leaving 10 bases unmatched. CDR1 and CDR2 from the germline V gene are MDHEN and SYDVKM. The CDR3, as DNA: TGTGCCAGCAGTTTATTCGGCAGGGGGACGGGGACGCAGTATTTT. As protein: CASSLFGRGTGTQYF. Combining the CDR3 with reference TRBV28 and TRBJ2-3 gives the whole variable domain DVKVTQSSRYLVKRTGEKVFLECVQDMDHENMFWYRQDPGLGLRLIYFSYDVKMKEKGDIPEGYSVSREKKERFSLILESASTNQTSMYLCASSLFGRGTGTQYFGPGTRLTVL.

The J gene is TRBJ1-2, the V gene TRBV10-3, with TRBD1 identical over 9 bases. This CDR3 has 15 amino acids. With 8 bases clipped from V and 0 bases from J, the junction kept 7 bases outside the gene matches. Germline values: CDR1 ENHRY, CDR2 SYGVKD. The CDR3 DNA follows: TGTGCCATCTTAGACAGGGGGGCATCTAACTATGGCTACACCTTC. It is translated as CAILDRGASNYGYTF.

This rearrangement joins TRBV7-9 to TRBJ2-2, with 9 bases identical to TRBD2. Germline CDR1 is SEHNR and CDR2 is FQNEAQ (reference sequence). With 7 bases clipped from V and 0 bases from J, the junction kept 6 bases outside the gene matches. CDR3 length equals 16 residues. The CDR3 spells CASTPTSGPNTGELFF. The CDR3 bases are TGTGCCAGCACCCCGACTAGCGGACCGAACACCGGGGAGCTGTTTTTT. Full variable domain (rest looked up from reference TRBV7-9 and TRBJ2-2): DTGVSQNPRHKITKRGQNVTFRCDPISEHNRLYWYRQTLGQGPEFLTYFQNEAQLEKSRLLSDRFSAERPKGSFSTLEIQRTEQGDSAMYLCASTPTSGPNTGELFFGEGSRLTVL.

The V gene is TRBV6-1, the J gene TRBJ2-3; 11 nucleotides line up with TRBD2. The CDR3 length is 16 residues. In germline, CDR1 is MNHNS, CDR2 SASEGT. Unmatched junction bases numbered 0, after V lost 1 base and J lost 0 bases. The CDR3 reads CASSEVAGGSTDTQYF. The DNA for the CDR3 is TGTGCCAGCAGTGAAGTAGCGGGAGGGAGCACAGATACGCAGTATTTT.

V is TRBV7-9 and J is TRBJ2-2, with D maybe TRBD2 (5 bases). V was cut by 3 bases and J by 0 bases, with 8 bases left in between. In germline, CDR1 is SEHNR, CDR2 FQNEAQ (reference sequence). CDR3 length: 15 residues. The CDR3 spells CASSLDSANTGELFF. In DNA, the CDR3 is TGTGCCAGCAGCTTGGACTCCGCGAACACCGGGGAGCTGTTTTTT.

The chain carries TRBV6-1 and TRBJ2-7; D is perhaps TRBD2 (6 bases). Germline V gene sequence: CDR1 MNHNS, CDR2 SASEGT. CDR3 length: 13 residues. V lost 6 bases and J lost 2, with 11 bases in between. The CDR3 sequence: CASSTGVPYEQYV. The CDR3 nucleotides read TGTGCCAGCAGCACGGGGGTTCCCTACGAGCAGTACGTC.

The rearrangement links TRBV18 to TRBJ1-1; D gene ambiguous. Trimming took off 2 bases at V and 2 bases at J, with 9 bases between the two ends. This CDR3 comprises 14 residues. CDR1 KGHSH and CDR2 LQKENI come from the germline V gene. CDR3 bases: TGTGCCAGCTCACCAGTAATAGCCAACACTGAAGCTTTCTTT. Its translation is CASSPVIANTEAFF.

V usage is TRBV7-2 and J usage is TRBJ2-3; TRBD2 agrees at 8 bases. Trimming removed 2 bases from V and 2 bases from J; junction bases left unmatched: 9. Germline CDR1 SGHTA, CDR2 FQGNSA. This CDR3 has 17 amino acids. The CDR3: CASSLTSGLAATDTQYF. CDR3 coding DNA: TGTGCCAGCAGCTTAACCTCCGGACTAGCCGCCACAGATACGCAGTATTTT. The variable domain in full, completed from reference TRBV7-2 and TRBJ2-3, reads GAGVSQSPSNKVTEKGKDVELRCDPISGHTALYWYRQSLGQGLEFLIYFQGNSAPDKSGLPSDRFSAERTGGSVSTLTIQRTQQEDSAVYLCASSLTSGLAATDTQYFGPGTRLTVL.

The chain combines TRBV27 with TRBJ2-3, with D perhaps TRBD2 (7 bases). Looked up from germline, CDR1 is MNHEY and CDR2 is SMNVEV (reference sequence). CDR3 length equals 15 residues. V dropped 2 bases and J dropped 7 bases, with 16 bases sitting between them. CDR3 sequence (DNA): TGTGCCAGCAGTTTAGGAGGGGGGGGTCTGTATACGCAGTATTTT. Translated: CASSLGGGGLYTQYF.

The chain combines TRBV2 with TRBJ1-5; D possibly corresponds to TRBD1 (5 bases). The CDR3 contains 16 residues. V was clipped by 3 bases and J by 4 bases, with 16 bases between them. Germline V lookup: CDR1 SNHLY, CDR2 FYNNEI. The CDR3: CASSDQGGRANQPQHF. Here the CDR3 DNA reads TGTGCCAGCAGTGACCAGGGTGGCAGAGCGAATCAGCCCCAGCATTTT.

CDR3 DNA sequence: TGTGCCAGCCTGCCCCTGGACAGGGAGCGAAAGGACTCCTACAATGAGCAGTTCTTC. Translation gives CASLPLDRERKDSYNEQFF. The gene calls are TRBV5-5 and TRBJ2-1; TRBD1 aligns across 8 bases. V was clipped by 7 bases and J by 0 bases; unmatched bases: 18. Looked up from germline, CDR1 is SGHKS and CDR2 is YYEKEE (reference sequence). CDR3 length: 19 amino acids.

This chain joins TRBV28 and TRBJ2-7; D remains ambiguous. CDR3 size: 15 residues. Germline V gene sequence: CDR1 MDHEN, CDR2 SYDVKM. Trimming stripped 2 bases from V and 0 bases from J, with 11 bases between. The CDR3 loop reads CASSLGTYTSYEQYF. Here the CDR3 DNA reads TGTGCCAGCAGTTTAGGTACGTACACCTCCTACGAGCAGTACTTC.

The V gene is TRBV2, the J gene TRBJ2-7; TRBD1 aligns across 9 bases. CDR3 length: 13 residues. Losses at the gene ends were 7 bases for V and 5 bases for J; bases not matched to a gene: 6. The germline gives CDR1 SNHLY, CDR2 FYNNEI. DNA of the CDR3: TGTGCCAGCAACCGGGACAGGGACCACGAGCAGTACTTC. Its protein is CASNRDRDHEQYF.

The CDR3 DNA is TGTGCCAGCAGCTTGTTCTTGCCATCCGCGGCAGCACTATACAATGAGCAGTTCTTC. Protein product: CASSLFLPSAAALYNEQFF. V is TRBV5-6 and J is TRBJ2-1, with D unresolved. CDR1 is SGHDT and CDR2 is YYEEEE in the germline V gene. The CDR3 extends over 19 amino acids. The V gene lost 1 base and the J gene lost 4 bases, with 24 bases spanning the gap.

The chain carries TRBV19 and TRBJ1-2; TRBD1 agrees at 8 bases. The CDR3 contains 14 residues. Germline values: CDR1 LNHDA, CDR2 SQIVND (reference sequence). Germline trimming cut 5 bases from V and 7 bases from J; bases unmatched to any gene: 9. The CDR3 reads CASSSTGVRGGYTF. The CDR3 bases are TGTGCCAGTAGTTCGACAGGGGTTAGGGGTGGCTACACCTTC.

The chain couples TRBV19 to TRBJ1-4; D is unresolved. The germline V and J ends were trimmed by 5 bases and 8 bases, with 12 bases remaining between them. This CDR3 has 13 residues. CDR1 is LNHDA, CDR2 SQIVND, per germline (reference sequence). The CDR3 region has the DNA TGTGCCAGTAGTCCTGCGCGGTGGGAAAAACTGTTTTTT. Encoded protein: CASSPARWEKLFF.

J is TRBJ2-5 and V is TRBV11-3; possible D gene TRBD1, 6 bases. The V gene lost 6 bases and the J gene lost 4 bases, with 12 bases spanning the gap. Germline CDR1 SGHNT, CDR2 YENEEA. The CDR3 is 13 residues long. As DNA, the CDR3 is TGTGCCAGCAGTGGGGCCAGGGGAGAGACCCAGTACTTC. This sequence encodes CASSGARGETQYF.

A word on this clone: The same CDR3 is also encoded by other DNA sequences in this sample. The rearrangement links TRBV7-2 to TRBJ1-1; a weak D match, TRBD1 (5 bases). Germline V gene sequence: CDR1 SGHTA, CDR2 FQGNSA. Trimming took off 4 bases at V and 1 base at J, with 13 bases between the two ends. The CDR3 has 15 residues. This CDR3 reads CASSSLDRRNTEAFF. DNA of the CDR3: TGTGCCAGCAGCTCCTTAGACAGACGGAACACTGAAGCTTTCTTT.

This chain links TRBV6-5 with TRBJ1-1; 7 positions agree with TRBD1. J was trimmed by 5 bases and V by 5 bases; bases with no gene match: 11. The CDR3 is 15 residues long. CDR1 is MNHEY and CDR2 is SVGAGI in the germline V gene. DNA for the CDR3: TGTGCCAGCAGTACACAGGGGACCCAGGGGACTGAAGCTTTCTTT. It encodes CASSTQGTQGTEAFF.

The chain links TRBV4-3 to TRBJ1-1, with TRBD1 matching over 9 bases. V lost 1 base, J lost 10 bases, and 7 bases stayed unmatched. The CDR3 sequence is 14 residues long. Germline-derived CDR1 and CDR2 are LGHNA and YSLEER. CDR3 DNA: TGCGCCAGCAGCCAAGCCGGGACAGGGTTTCGAGCTTTCTTT. Translation: CASSQAGTGFRAFF.

The V and J genes are TRBV6-5 and TRBJ1-2, with TRBD1 as a possible D gene (6 bases). Trimming cost V 10 bases and J 5 bases, with 20 bases left between them. Germline assignment: CDR1 MNHEY and CDR2 SVGAGI. The CDR3 contains 14 residues. CDR3: CATTLPGTSYGYTF. DNA of the CDR3: TGTGCCACCACGCTGCCCGGGACATCTTATGGCTACACCTTC.

This chain joins TRBV10-3 and TRBJ2-7; 11 nucleotides align to TRBD2. Looked up from germline, CDR1 is ENHRY and CDR2 is SYGVKD. The junction had 15 bases not matched to a gene; V was cut back by 3 bases and J by 5 bases. This CDR3 region has 18 residues. This CDR3 is CAISDASGRSKSRHEQYF. The CDR3, as DNA: TGTGCCATCAGTGACGCTAGCGGGAGGTCTAAATCCCGTCACGAGCAGTACTTC.

The chain recombines TRBV7-8 with TRBJ1-2, with unresolved D. The CDR3 has 14 residues. V lost 6 bases and J 7 bases, leaving 18 bases between the germline ends. From germline, CDR1 is SGHVS and CDR2 FQNEAQ. Here the CDR3 reads CASRPTATSTGYTF. The CDR3, as DNA: TGTGCCAGCAGACCCACTGCAACTAGTACTGGCTACACCTTC. Full variable domain (remainder filled in from reference TRBV7-8 and TRBJ1-2): GAGVSQSPRYKVAKRGQDVALRCDPISGHVSLFWYQQALGQGPEFLTYFQNEAQLDKSGLPSDRFFAERPEGSVSTLKIQRTQQEDSAVYLCASRPTATSTGYTFGSGTRLTVV.

The genes are TRBV18 and TRBJ2-1; TRBD2 matches at 10 bases. The germline CDR1 and CDR2 sequences are KGHSH and LQKENI. The CDR3 consists of 16 residues. Trimming removed 3 bases from V and 8 bases from J; junction bases left unmatched: 10. CDR3 protein: CASSPSPSGRGHEQFF. The CDR3 DNA reads as TGTGCCAGCTCACCTTCCCCTAGCGGGAGAGGGCATGAGCAGTTCTTC. Supplemented by reference TRBV18 and TRBJ2-1, the full variable domain reads NAGVMQNPRHLVRRRGQEARLRCSPMKGHSHVYWYRQLPEEGLKFMVYLQKENIIDESGMPKERFSAEFPKEGPSILRIQQVVRGDSAAYFCASSPSPSGRGHEQFFGPGTRLTVL.

The chain employs TRBV6-1 and TRBJ1-5, with D perhaps matching TRBD1 (5 bases). The V gene lost 6 bases and the J gene lost 6 bases, with 6 bases spanning the gap. This CDR3 contains 11 residues. Germline-derived CDR1 and CDR2 are MNHNS and SASEGT. The CDR3 nucleotides read TGTGCCAGCAGCCAGGGTCAGCCCCAGCATTTT. It yields the protein CASSQGQPQHF.

The chain uses TRBV2 and TRBJ2-1; 13 bases match TRBD2. The V and J ends lost 5 bases and 9 bases, in that order; junction bases with no gene match: 7. The germline gives CDR1 SNHLY, CDR2 FYNNEI. The CDR3 loop spans 15 amino acids. The DNA for the CDR3 is TGTGCCAGCAGTTGGACTAGCGGGAGTCTCGCTGAGCAGTTCTTC. Translation gives CASSWTSGSLAEQFF.